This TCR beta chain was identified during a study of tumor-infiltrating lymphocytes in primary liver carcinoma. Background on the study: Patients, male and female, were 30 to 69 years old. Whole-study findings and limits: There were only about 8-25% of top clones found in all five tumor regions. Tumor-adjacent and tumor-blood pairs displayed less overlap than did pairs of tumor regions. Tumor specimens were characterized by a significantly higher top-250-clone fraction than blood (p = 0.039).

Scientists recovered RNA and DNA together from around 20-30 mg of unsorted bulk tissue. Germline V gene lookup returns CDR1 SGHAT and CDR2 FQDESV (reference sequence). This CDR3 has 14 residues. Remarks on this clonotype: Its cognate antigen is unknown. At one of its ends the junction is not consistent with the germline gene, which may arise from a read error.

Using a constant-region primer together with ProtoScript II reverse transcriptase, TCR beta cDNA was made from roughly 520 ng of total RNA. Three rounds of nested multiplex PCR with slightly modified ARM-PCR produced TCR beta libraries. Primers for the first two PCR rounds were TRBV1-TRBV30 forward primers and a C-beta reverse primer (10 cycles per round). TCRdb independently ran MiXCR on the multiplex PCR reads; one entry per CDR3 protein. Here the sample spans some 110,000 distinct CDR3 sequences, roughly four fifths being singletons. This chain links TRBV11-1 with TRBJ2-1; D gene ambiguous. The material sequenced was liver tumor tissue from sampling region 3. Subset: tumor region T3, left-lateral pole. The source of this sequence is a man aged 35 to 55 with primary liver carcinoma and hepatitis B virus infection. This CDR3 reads CTSSFGVSNNEQFF. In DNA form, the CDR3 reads TGTACCAGCAGCTTTGGTGTCTCGAACAATGAGCAGTTCTTC.